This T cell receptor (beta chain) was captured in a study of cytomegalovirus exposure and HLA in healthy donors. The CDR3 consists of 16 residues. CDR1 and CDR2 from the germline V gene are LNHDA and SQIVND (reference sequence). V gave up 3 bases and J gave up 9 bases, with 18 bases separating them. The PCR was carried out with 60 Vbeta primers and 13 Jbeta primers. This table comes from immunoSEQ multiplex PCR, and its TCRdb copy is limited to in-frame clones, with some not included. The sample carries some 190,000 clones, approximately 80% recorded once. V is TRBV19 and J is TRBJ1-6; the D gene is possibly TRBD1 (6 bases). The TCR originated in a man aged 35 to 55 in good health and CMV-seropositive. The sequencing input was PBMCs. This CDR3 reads CASSIGAQGPFSPLHF. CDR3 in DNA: TGTGCCAGTAGTATCGGGGCACAGGGTCCCTTTTCACCCCTCCACTTT. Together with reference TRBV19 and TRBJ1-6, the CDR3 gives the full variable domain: DGGITQSPKYLFRKEGQNVTLSCEQNLNHDAMYWYRQDPGQGLRLIYYSQIVNDFQKGDIAEGYSVSREKKESFPLTVTSAQKNPTAFYLCASSIGAQGPFSPLHFGNGTRLTVT.